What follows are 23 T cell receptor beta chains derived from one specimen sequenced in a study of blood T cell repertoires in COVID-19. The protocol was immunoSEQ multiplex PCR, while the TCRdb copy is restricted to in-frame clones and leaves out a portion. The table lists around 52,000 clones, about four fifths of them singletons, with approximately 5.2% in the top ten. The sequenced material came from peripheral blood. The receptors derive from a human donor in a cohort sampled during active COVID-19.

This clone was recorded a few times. The CDR3 sequence: CAIRGPGLNYEQYF. The CDR3 coding sequence is TGTGCCATCAGGGGACCGGGACTTAACTACGAGCAGTACTTC. The V call is TRBV10-3, the J call TRBJ2-7; weak D call: TRBD2 (6 bases). Deletions cut 6 bases from V and 3 bases from J, with 15 bases between. The CDR3 consists of 14 residues. Germline-derived CDR1 and CDR2 are ENHRY and SYGVKD.

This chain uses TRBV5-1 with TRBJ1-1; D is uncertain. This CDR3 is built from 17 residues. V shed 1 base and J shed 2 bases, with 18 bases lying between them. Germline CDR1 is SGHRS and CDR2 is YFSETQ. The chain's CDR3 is CASSLRSAAGYNTEAFF. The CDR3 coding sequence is TGCGCCAGCAGCTTGAGGTCGGCGGCCGGTTATAACACTGAAGCTTTCTTT.

CDR3 DNA: TGCGCCAGCAGCTTGGACGGGGGGGAAGGGACAGATACGCAGTATTTT. This codes for CASSLDGGEGTDTQYF. This rearrangement joins TRBV5-1 to TRBJ2-3, with TRBD2 identical over 8 bases. V was clipped by 0 bases and J by 3 bases; unmatched bases: 6. This CDR3 region has 16 residues. The germline gives CDR1 SGHRS, CDR2 YFSETQ.

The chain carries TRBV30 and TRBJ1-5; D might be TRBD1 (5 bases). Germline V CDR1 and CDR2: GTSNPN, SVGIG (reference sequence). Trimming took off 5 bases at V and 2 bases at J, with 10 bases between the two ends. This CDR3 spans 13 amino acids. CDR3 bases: TGTGCCTGGGCGGGGGAAGGCAATCAGCCCCAGCATTTT. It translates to CAWAGEGNQPQHF.

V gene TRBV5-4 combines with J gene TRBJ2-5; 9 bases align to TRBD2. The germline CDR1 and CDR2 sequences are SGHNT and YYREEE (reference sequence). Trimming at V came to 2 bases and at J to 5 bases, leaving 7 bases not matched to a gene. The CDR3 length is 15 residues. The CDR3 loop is CASSFLAGVAETQYF. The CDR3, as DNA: TGTGCCAGCAGCTTTTTAGCGGGAGTTGCGGAGACCCAGTACTTC.

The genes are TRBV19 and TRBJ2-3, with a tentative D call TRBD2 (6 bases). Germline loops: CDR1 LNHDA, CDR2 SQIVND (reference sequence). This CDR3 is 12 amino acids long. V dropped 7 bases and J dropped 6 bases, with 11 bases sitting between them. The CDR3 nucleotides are TGTGCCAGTAAGGAACGGGGGGATACGCAGTATTTT. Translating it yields CASKERGDTQYF.

The CDR3 reads CASSFPSAGVYNEQFF. CDR3 DNA sequence: TGTGCCAGCAGCTTCCCATCCGCGGGGGTCTACAATGAGCAGTTCTTC. The chain carries TRBV5-4 and TRBJ2-1, with 7 positions matching TRBD2. CDR1 is SGHNT and CDR2 is YYREEE in the germline V gene (reference sequence). Trimming at V came to 2 bases and at J to 3 bases, leaving 8 bases not matched to a gene. The CDR3 is made up of 16 amino acids. Full variable domain (rest looked up from reference TRBV5-4 and TRBJ2-1): ETGVTQSPTHLIKTRGQQVTLRCSSQSGHNTVSWYQQALGQGPQFIFQYYREEENGRGNFPPRFSGLQFPNYSSELNVNALELDDSALYLCASSFPSAGVYNEQFFGPGTRLTVL.

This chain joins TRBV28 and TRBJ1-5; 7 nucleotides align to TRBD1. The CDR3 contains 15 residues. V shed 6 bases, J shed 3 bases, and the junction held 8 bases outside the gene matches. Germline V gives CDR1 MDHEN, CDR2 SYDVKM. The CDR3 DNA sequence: TGTGCCAGCAGCACAAAACAGGGGAACAATCAGCCCCAGCATTTT. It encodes CASSTKQGNNQPQHF. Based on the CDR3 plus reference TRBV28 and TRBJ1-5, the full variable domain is DVKVTQSSRYLVKRTGEKVFLECVQDMDHENMFWYRQDPGLGLRLIYFSYDVKMKEKGDIPEGYSVSREKKERFSLILESASTNQTSMYLCASSTKQGNNQPQHFGDGTRLSIL.

CDR3: CASSFGEAGELFF. In nucleotides, the CDR3 is TGTGCCAGCTCCTTTGGGGAGGCCGGGGAGCTGTTTTTT. This rearrangement joins TRBV11-1 to TRBJ2-2; possible D gene TRBD2, 6 bases. V was clipped by 8 bases and J by 6 bases, with 13 bases between them. From germline, CDR1 is SGHAT and CDR2 FQDESV (reference sequence). CDR3 length equals 13 residues.

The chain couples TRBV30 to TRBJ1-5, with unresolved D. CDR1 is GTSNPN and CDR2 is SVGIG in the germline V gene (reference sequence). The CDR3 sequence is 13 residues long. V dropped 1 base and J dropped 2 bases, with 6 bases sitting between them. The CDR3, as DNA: TGTGCCTGGAGTGGCGAGGGCAATCAGCCCCAGCATTTT. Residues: CAWSGEGNQPQHF.

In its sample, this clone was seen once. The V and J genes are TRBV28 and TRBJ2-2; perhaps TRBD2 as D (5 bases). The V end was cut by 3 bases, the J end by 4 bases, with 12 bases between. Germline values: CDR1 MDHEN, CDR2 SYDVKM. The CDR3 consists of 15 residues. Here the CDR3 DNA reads TGTGCCAGCAGTTTGATAGAAAGCGGCACCGGGGAGCTGTTTTTT. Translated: CASSLIESGTGELFF.

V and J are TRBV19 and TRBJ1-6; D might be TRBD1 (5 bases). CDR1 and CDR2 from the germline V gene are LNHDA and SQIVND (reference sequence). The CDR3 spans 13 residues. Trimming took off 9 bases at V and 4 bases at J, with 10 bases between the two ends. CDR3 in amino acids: CASASGYNSPLHF. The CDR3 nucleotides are TGTGCCAGCGCCTCAGGGTATAATTCACCCCTCCACTTT. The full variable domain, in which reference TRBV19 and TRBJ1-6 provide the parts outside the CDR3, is DGGITQSPKYLFRKEGQNVTLSCEQNLNHDAMYWYRQDPGQGLRLIYYSQIVNDFQKGDIAEGYSVSREKKESFPLTVTSAQKNPTAFYLCASASGYNSPLHFGNGTRLTVT.

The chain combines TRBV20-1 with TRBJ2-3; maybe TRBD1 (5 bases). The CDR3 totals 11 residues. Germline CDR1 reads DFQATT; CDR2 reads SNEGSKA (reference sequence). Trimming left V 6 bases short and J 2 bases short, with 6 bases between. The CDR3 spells CSAGDTDTQYF. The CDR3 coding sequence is TGCAGTGCAGGGGACACAGATACGCAGTATTTT.

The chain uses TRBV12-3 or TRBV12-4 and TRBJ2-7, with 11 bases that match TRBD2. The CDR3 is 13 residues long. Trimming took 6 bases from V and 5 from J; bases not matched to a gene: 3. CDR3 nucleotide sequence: TGTGCCAGCAGGATAGCGGGGGGGCACGAGCAGTACTTC. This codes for CASRIAGGHEQYF.

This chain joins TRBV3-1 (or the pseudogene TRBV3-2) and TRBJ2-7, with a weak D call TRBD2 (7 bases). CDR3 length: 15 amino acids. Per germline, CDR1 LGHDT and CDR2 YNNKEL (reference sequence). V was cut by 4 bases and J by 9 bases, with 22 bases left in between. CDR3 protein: CASSPLGGRISGQYF. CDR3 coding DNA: TGTGCCAGCAGCCCCCTCGGGGGGCGCATCAGCGGGCAGTACTTC.

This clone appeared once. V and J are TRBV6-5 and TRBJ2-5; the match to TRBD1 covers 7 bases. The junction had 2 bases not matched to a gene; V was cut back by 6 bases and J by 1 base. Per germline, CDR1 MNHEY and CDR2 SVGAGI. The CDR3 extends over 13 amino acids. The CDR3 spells CASSRDSQETQYF. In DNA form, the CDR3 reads TGTGCCAGCAGCCGGGACAGCCAAGAGACCCAGTACTTC.

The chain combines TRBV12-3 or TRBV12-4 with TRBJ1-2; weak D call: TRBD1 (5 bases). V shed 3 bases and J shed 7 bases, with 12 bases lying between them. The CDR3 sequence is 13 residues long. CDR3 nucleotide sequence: TGTGCCAGCAGTTTCTGGGGGGTACCTGGCTACACCTTC. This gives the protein CASSFWGVPGYTF.

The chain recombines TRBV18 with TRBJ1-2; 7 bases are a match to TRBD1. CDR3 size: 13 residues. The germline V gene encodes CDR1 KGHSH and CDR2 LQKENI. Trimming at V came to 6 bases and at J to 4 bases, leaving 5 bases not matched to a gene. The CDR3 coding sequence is TGTGCCAGCTCGCCCGACAGGGCCTATGGCTACACCTTC. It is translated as CASSPDRAYGYTF.

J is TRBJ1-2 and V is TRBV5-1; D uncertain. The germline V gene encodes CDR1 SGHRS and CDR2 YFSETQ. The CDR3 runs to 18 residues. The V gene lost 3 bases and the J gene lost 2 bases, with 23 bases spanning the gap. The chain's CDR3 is CASSSGIAPNLINYGYTF. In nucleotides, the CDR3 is TGCGCCAGCAGCTCAGGAATTGCGCCGAATCTAATCAACTATGGCTACACCTTC.

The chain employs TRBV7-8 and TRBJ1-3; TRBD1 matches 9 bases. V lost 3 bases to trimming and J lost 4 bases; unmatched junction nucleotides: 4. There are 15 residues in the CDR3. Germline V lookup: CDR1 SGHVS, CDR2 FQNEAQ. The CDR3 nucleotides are TGTGCCAGCAGCTTCGACGGGACAGGGGGAAACACCATATATTTT. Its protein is CASSFDGTGGNTIYF.

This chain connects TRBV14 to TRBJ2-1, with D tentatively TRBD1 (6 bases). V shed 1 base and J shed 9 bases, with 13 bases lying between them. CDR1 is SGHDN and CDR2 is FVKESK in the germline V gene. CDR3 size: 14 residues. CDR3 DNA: TGTGCCAGCAGCCAAGTATATGGGGGCGGTGAGCAGTTCTTC. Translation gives CASSQVYGGGEQFF.

The DNA of the CDR3 is TGTGCCAGCAGGACAGCGGGCGTCTACGAGCAGTACTTC. The encoded protein is CASRTAGVYEQYF. V usage is TRBV2 and J usage is TRBJ2-7; TRBD2 is a possible D gene (6 bases). The CDR3 is made up of 13 amino acids. Germline V gene lookup returns CDR1 SNHLY and CDR2 FYNNEI. Trimming left V 6 bases short and J 3 bases short, with 12 bases between.

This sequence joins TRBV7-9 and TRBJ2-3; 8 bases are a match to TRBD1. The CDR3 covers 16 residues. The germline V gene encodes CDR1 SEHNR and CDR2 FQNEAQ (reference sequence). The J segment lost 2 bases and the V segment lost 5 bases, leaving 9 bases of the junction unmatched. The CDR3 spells CASSPGTGGVTDTQYF. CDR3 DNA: TGTGCCAGCAGCCCCGGGACAGGAGGGGTCACAGATACGCAGTATTTT.